Listed here is a single T cell receptor (beta chain). Antigen: not known. In germline, CDR1 is MDHEN, CDR2 SYDVKM. This CDR3 is 14 amino acids long. V was pared by 6 bases and J by 3 bases, with 14 bases between. The assay was immunoSEQ multiplex PCR, and TCRdb's table has in-frame clones only and misses some. The sample lists 60,000 to 85,000 clones; over 90% were seen once. The data were obtained in a study of cytomegalovirus exposure and HLA in healthy donors. Study-level information: It was reported in a later analysis that the same platform had been used for the approximately 120 validation repertoires as for the 666 first-cohort repertoires.

General study results and limits: Researchers reported that three CMV-associated chains were confirmed in vitro as CMV antigen-specific. For most TCR sequences rarity was the rule, although some public TCRs occurred in many donors. Per published reports, the classifier diagnosed cytomegalovirus status with high specificity and sensitivity.

The TCR comes from a woman younger than 35 in good health and CMV-seropositive. Sequencing was done on a sample of PBMCs. The V and J genes are TRBV28 and TRBJ1-2; possible D gene TRBD1, 5 bases. The CDR3 region has the DNA TGTGCCAGCAGGTGGGTCAGGGAAGACTATGGCTACACCTTC. Its translation is CASRWVREDYGYTF.